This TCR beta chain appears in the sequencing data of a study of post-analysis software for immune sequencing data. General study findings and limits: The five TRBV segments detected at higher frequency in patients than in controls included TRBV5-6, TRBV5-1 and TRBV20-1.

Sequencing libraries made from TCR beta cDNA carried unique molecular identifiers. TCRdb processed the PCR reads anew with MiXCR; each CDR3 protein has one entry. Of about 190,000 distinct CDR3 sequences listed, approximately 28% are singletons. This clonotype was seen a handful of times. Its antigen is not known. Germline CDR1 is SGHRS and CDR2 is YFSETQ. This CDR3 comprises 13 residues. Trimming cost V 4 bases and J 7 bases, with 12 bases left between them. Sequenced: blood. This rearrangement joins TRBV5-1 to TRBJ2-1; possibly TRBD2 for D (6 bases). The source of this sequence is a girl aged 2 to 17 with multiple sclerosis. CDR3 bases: TGCGCCAGCAGCGCGCCGCGGGGTAATGAGCAGTTCTTC. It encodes CASSAPRGNEQFF.